This T cell receptor beta chain was obtained from a study of blood T cells in healthy people across ages. The V gene lost 2 bases and the J gene lost 7 bases, with 15 bases spanning the gap. This CDR3 has 15 amino acids. Germline V gives CDR1 MNHEY, CDR2 SMNVEV (reference sequence). Then a second PCR, running about 7 to 11 cycles, was carried out with a sample-barcoded 5' primer and a J-beta primer mix. TCRdb passed the 5' RACE reads through MiXCR, listing each CDR3 protein once. The profile covers 720,000 or so distinct CDR3 sequences, with around two fifths appearing a single time and approximately 29% taken by the ten largest.

This clonotype originated in a man older than 75 in good health. This chain uses TRBV27 with TRBJ2-4; either TRBD1 or TRBD2 may supply D (6 bases each). Material for sequencing was blood. The CDR3 region has the DNA TGTGCCAGCAGTTTAATACAGGGAGGTGAGAACATTCAGTACTTC. It specifies CASSLIQGGENIQYF.